The present TCR beta chain was sequenced within a study of brain T cells in children with intractable seizures. Findings and limits, study-wide: Viral specificity was inferred only from CDR3 similarity; HCMV serostatus was unknown. Absence of clones before surgery may stem from lower sequencing depth.

Concerning this clone itself: Its target is unknown.

The time point denotes: blood from clinic visit 5 months post-surgery; TSC patient then seizure free. The sequenced cases were selected for having the highest brain T cell transcript signatures. Repertoires were generated with immunoSEQ multiplex PCR, while TCRdb's copy carries only in-frame clones and drops some. The repertoire holds about 350,000 clones, with 93% as singletons. Sample: peripheral blood, taken 4 to 5 months after surgery. The receptor comes from a boy younger than two with tuberous sclerosis and intractable seizures.

The CDR3 sequence is CAWSAIGFGELFF. CDR3 in DNA: TGTGCCTGGAGTGCCATCGGCTTCGGGGAGCTGTTTTTT. The V call is TRBV30, the J call TRBJ2-2, with D unresolved. In germline, CDR1 is GTSNPN, CDR2 SVGIG (reference sequence). The CDR3 contains 13 residues. V was shortened by 1 base and J by 7 bases, with 10 bases between the two germline ends.